This TCR beta chain comes out of a study of T cell responses to AZD1222 COVID-19 vaccine. The sample holds a few counts of this clone. Data came from immunoSEQ multiplex PCR; TCRdb stores just in-frame clones and leaves some out. The profile shows about 80,000 clones, 75% to 90% of them singletons. From germline, CDR1 is SGHTS and CDR2 YDEGEE. V was pared by 2 bases and J by 3 bases, with 11 bases between. The CDR3 length is 14 residues. Material: peripheral blood, obtained on day 0 of AZD1222 vaccination. V usage is TRBV5-8 and J usage is TRBJ1-2, with D unclear. This receptor was taken from an adult in good health. The CDR3 loop is CASSFLGYDYGYTF. CDR3 in DNA: TGTGCCAGCAGCTTCTTGGGGTACGACTATGGCTACACCTTC. The variable domain in full, completed from reference TRBV5-8 and TRBJ1-2, reads EAGVTQSPTHLIKTRGQQATLRCSPISGHTSVYWYQQALGLGLQFLLWYDEGEERNRGNFPPRFSGRQFPNYSSELNVNALELEDSALYLCASSFLGYDYGYTFGSGTRLTVV.